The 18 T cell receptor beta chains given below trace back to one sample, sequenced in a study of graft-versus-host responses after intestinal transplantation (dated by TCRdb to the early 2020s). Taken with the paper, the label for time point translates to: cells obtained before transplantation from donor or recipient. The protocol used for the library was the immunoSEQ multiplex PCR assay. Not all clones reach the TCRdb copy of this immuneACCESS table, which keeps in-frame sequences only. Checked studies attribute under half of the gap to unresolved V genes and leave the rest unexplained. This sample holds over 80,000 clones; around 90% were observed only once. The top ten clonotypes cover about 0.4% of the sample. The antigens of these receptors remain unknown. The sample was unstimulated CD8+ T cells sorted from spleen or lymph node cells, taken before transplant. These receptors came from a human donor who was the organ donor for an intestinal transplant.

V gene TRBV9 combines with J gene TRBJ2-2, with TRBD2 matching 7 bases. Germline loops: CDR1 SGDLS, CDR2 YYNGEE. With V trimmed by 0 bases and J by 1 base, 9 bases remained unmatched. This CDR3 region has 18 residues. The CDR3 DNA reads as TGTGCCAGCAGCGTAGGTGGACTAGATTTTGGGAACACCGGGGAGCTGTTTTTT. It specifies CASSVGGLDFGNTGELFF.

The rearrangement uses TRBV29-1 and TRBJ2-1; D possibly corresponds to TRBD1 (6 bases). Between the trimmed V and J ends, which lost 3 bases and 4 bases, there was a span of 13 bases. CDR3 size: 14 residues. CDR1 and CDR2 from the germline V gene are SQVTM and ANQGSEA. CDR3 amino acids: CSVEGQQKYNEQFF. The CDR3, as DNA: TGCAGCGTTGAGGGACAACAAAAATACAATGAGCAGTTCTTC.

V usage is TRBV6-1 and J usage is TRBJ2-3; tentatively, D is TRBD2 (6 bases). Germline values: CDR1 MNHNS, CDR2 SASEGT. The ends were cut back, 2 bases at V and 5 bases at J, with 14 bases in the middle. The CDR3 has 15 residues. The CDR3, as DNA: TGTGCCAGCAGTGAAAAGGCGGGATTTCAAGATACGCAGTATTTT. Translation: CASSEKAGFQDTQYF.

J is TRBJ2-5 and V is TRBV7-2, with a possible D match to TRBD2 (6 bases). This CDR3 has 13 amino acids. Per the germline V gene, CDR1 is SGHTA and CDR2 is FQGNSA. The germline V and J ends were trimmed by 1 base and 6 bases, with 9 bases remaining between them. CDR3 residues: CASSLGGVQTQYF. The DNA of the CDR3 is TGTGCCAGCAGCTTAGGGGGGGTTCAGACCCAGTACTTC.

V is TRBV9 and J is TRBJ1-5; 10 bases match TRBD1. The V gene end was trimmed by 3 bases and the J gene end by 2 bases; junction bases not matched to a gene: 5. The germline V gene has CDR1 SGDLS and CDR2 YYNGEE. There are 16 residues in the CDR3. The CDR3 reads CASSEGTGVGNQPQHF. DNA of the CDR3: TGTGCCAGCAGCGAGGGGACAGGGGTCGGCAATCAGCCCCAGCATTTT.

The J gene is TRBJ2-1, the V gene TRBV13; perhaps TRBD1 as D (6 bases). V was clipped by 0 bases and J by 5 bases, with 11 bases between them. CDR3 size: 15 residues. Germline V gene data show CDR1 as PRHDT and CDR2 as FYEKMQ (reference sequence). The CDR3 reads CASSLGDRINNEQFF. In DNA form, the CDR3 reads TGTGCCAGCAGCTTAGGGGACAGAATCAACAATGAGCAGTTCTTC.

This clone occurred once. The CDR3 spells CASSYGTVNNEKLFF. DNA of the CDR3: TGTGCCAGCAGCTACGGGACAGTGAATAATGAAAAACTGTTTTTT. V is TRBV7-9 and J is TRBJ1-4; 7 nucleotides align to TRBD1. The germline gives CDR1 SEHNR, CDR2 FQNEAQ (reference sequence). V lost 4 bases and J lost 4; bases outside the gene matches: 6. The CDR3 covers 15 residues.

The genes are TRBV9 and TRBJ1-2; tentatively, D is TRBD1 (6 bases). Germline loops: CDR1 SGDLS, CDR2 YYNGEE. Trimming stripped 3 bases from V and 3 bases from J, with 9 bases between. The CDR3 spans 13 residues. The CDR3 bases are TGTGCCAGCAGCGAAAGGACAGACTATGGCTACACCTTC. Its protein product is CASSERTDYGYTF.

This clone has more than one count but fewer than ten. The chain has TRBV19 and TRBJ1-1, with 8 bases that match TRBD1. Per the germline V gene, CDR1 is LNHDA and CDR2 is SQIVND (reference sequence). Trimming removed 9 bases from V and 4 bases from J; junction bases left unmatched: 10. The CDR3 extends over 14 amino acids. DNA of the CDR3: TGTGCCAGCCGTTTAGCGGACAGGGTCACTGAAGCTTTCTTT. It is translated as CASRLADRVTEAFF.

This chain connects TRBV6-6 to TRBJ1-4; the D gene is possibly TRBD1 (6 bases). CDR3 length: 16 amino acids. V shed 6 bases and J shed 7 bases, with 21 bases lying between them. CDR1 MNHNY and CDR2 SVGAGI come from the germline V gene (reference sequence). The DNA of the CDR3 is TGTGCCAGCAGCCATCCTCCGTCAGGGGCGGGTGAAAAACTGTTTTTT. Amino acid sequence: CASSHPPSGAGEKLFF.

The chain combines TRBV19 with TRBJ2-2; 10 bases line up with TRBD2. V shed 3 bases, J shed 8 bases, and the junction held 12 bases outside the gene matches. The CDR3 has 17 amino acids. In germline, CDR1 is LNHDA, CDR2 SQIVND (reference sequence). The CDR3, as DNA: TGTGCCAGTAGTATTGGGGTGTCTCTAGCGGGGGAAGGGGAGCTGTTTTTT. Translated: CASSIGVSLAGEGELFF.

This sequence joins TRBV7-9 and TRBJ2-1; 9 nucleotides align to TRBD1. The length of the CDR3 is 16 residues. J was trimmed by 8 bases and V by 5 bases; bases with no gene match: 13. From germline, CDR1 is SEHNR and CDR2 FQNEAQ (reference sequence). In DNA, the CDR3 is TGTGCCAGCAGCCCCCGAGGGACAGGGAAAAGCGATGAGCAGTTCTTC. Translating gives CASSPRGTGKSDEQFF.

CDR3 coding DNA: TGTGCCAGCAGCGCAGGGACACTACAAGAGACCCAGTACTTC. Its protein product is CASSAGTLQETQYF. The genes are TRBV9 and TRBJ2-5; D is possibly TRBD1 (6 bases). Trimming removed 3 bases from V and 2 bases from J, with 11 bases in between. Germline V CDR1 and CDR2: SGDLS, YYNGEE. CDR3 size: 14 residues.

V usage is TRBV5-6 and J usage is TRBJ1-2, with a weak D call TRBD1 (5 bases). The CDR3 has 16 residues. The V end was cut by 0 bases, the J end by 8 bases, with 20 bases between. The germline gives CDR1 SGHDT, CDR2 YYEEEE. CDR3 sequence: CASSLAGRVPRGGYTF. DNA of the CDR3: TGTGCCAGCAGCTTGGCGGGCAGAGTGCCTCGGGGGGGCTACACCTTC.

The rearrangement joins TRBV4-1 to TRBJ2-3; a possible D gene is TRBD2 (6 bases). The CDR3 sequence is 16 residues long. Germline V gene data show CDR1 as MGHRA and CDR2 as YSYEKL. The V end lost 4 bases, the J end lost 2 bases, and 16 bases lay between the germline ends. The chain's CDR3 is CASSLNPSGDTDTQYF. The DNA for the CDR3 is TGCGCCAGCAGCCTTAACCCGTCGGGGGACACAGATACGCAGTATTTT.

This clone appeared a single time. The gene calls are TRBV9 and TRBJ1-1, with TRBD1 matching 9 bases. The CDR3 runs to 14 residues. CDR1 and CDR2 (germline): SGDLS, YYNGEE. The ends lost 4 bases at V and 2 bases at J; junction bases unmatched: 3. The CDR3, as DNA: TGTGCCAGCAGCTTGGGACAGGGCAACACTGAAGCTTTCTTT. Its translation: CASSLGQGNTEAFF. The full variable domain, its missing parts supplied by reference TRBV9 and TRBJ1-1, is DSGVTQTPKHLITATGQRVTLRCSPRSGDLSVYWYQQSLDQGLQFLIQYYNGEERAKGNILERFSAQQFPDLHSELNLSSLELGDSALYFCASSLGQGNTEAFFGQGTRLTVV.

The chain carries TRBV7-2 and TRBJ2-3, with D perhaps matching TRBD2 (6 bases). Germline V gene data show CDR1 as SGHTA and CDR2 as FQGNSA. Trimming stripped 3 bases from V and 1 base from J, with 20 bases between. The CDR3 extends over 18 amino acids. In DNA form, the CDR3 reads TGTGCCAGCAGCTTCCTCTCTAGCGCGCAGTGGGGCACAGATACGCAGTATTTT. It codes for CASSFLSSAQWGTDTQYF.

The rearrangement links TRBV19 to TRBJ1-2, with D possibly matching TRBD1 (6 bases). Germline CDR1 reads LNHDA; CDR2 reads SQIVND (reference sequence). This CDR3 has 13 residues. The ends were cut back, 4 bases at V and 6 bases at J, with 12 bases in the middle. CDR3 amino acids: CASSTPGQNGYTF. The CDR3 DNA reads TGTGCCAGTAGTACCCCCGGACAGAATGGCTACACCTTC.